This paragraph covers one T cell receptor (beta chain) sequence. Its antigen is as yet unknown. V lost 1 base to trimming and J lost 4 bases; unmatched junction nucleotides: 9. The CDR3 has 18 residues. Germline V gene sequence: CDR1 LGHNA, CDR2 YNFKEQ. This sample is drawn from a study of T cell responses to AZD1222 COVID-19 vaccine. General study results and limits: Nearly half of the spike-specific TCRs reportedly recognize variant regions that carry no mutations. No repertoire was sampled before or during the peak T cell response, only after it. Spike as a whole was targeted by vaccine-associated CD4 TCRs, dominant at 160-218 and 743-854. The donor cohort was predominantly white British with a female majority, and clonal diversity may have been underestimated.

The table came from immunoSEQ multiplex PCR; TCRdb's copy has only in-frame clones and leaves some out. Among about 73,000 clones listed, 80% to 90% were seen once. The receptor's source is an adult who received the AZD1222 COVID-19 vaccine. This specimen was peripheral blood, taken 28 days after the second AZD1222 dose. V and J are TRBV4-2 and TRBJ2-1, with 11 positions matching TRBD2. As DNA, the CDR3 is TGTGCCAGCAGCCAAGCCTTAGCGGGGGGGCCAGGGTACAATGAGCAGTTCTTC. Its translation: CASSQALAGGPGYNEQFF.